One sample yielded the 18 T cell receptor beta chains listed below, sequenced in a study of vaccination and CD4 T cells after COVID-19. No antigen has been identified for these receptors. Oncomine TCR Beta short-read sequencing was applied to DNA from cultured CD4+ T cells. TCRdb processed the PCR reads anew with MiXCR; each CDR3 protein has one entry. The profile covers over 8,500 distinct CDR3 sequences, with about 60% appearing a single time and over 20% taken by the ten largest. Treatment indicated: roughly 11-day PBMC culture with coronavirus spike peptide pools or control peptides (ViraFEST assay). Those CD4+ T cells from the unexposed donor predate the COVID-19 pandemic (2011-2018). Sequences were obtained from CD4+ T cells from blood, cultured in vitro. All receptors come from a human donor in good health.

V is TRBV5-1 and J is TRBJ1-1, with D possibly matching TRBD1 (5 bases). This CDR3 is built from 16 residues. V was pared by 0 bases and J by 5 bases, with 17 bases between. Looked up from germline, CDR1 is SGHRS and CDR2 is YFSETQ. In nucleotides, the CDR3 is TGCGCCAGCAGCTTGGGGGGCGAACTTGGGAAGACTGAAGCTTTCTTT. It is translated as CASSLGGELGKTEAFF.

The chain combines TRBV23-1 with TRBJ1-1, with a possible D match to TRBD1 (6 bases). TRBV23-1 is labeled an ORF, and its function is uncertain. With 6 bases removed from V and 1 base from J, the gap between germline ends came to 12 bases. The CDR3 consists of 14 residues. The CDR3 sequence: CASRRTVTNTEAFF. CDR3 bases: TGCGCCAGCAGACGGACAGTTACGAACACTGAAGCTTTCTTT.

The rearrangement uses TRBV5-4 and TRBJ2-1; D may match TRBD1 or TRBD2 (6 bases each). The CDR3 consists of 14 residues. The germline V and J ends were trimmed by 4 bases and 8 bases, with 16 bases remaining between them. CDR1 and CDR2 (germline): SGHNT, YYREEE (reference sequence). CDR3 DNA sequence: TGTGCCAGCAGCGTGAGAGGGGGGTCCGATGAGCAGTTCTTC. Amino acid sequence: CASSVRGGSDEQFF.

The chain has TRBV20-1 and TRBJ2-1; tentative D call: TRBD1 (6 bases). Germline V gene sequence: CDR1 DFQATT, CDR2 SNEGSKA (reference sequence). This CDR3 has 14 residues. V was cut by 0 bases and J by 7 bases, with 13 bases left in between. Written as DNA, the CDR3 is TGCAGTGCTAGAGAGGAGAGGGGGTGGAATGAGCAGTTCTTC. Translation: CSAREERGWNEQFF.

The rearrangement links TRBV6-2 or TRBV6-3 to TRBJ1-2, with D hard to call. Trimming left V 4 bases short and J 7 bases short, with 19 bases between. Looked up from germline, CDR1 is MNHEY and CDR2 is SVGEGT. The CDR3 length is 15 residues. The CDR3 loop reads CASSSGSFKVSGYTF. The DNA for the CDR3 is TGTGCCAGCAGTTCTGGCAGTTTTAAGGTGAGTGGCTACACCTTC.

The chain recombines TRBV24-1 with TRBJ2-1; 7 bases match TRBD1. CDR1 is KGHDR and CDR2 is SFDVKD in the germline V gene. The J segment lost 3 bases and the V segment lost 8 bases, leaving 9 bases of the junction unmatched. This CDR3 contains 15 residues. The CDR3 spells CATTGNRGSYNEQFF. The CDR3 DNA reads TGTGCCACCACGGGTAACAGGGGTAGCTACAATGAGCAGTTCTTC.

Turning to this clonotype: The junction departs from germline at one end; a sequencing error may be responsible. The CDR3 nucleotides are TGTGCCAGCAGCTCGGGGGGCAGCGACTATGGCTACACCTTC. This gives the protein CASSSGGSDYGYTF. This chain joins TRBV5-3 and TRBJ1-2; maybe TRBD1 (6 bases). TRBV5-3 is classed as an ORF, of uncertain function. The CDR3 is 14 residues long.

This chain links TRBV7-9 with TRBJ1-3; D is undetermined. The V gene's germline CDR1 is SEHNR and CDR2 FQNEAQ (reference sequence). This CDR3 comprises 15 residues. V was trimmed by 0 bases and J by 1 base, leaving 7 bases between them. CDR3 region: CASSLAPSSGNTIYF. The CDR3 DNA is TGTGCCAGCAGCTTAGCCCCGTCATCTGGAAACACCATATATTTT.

The chain employs TRBV6-2 or TRBV6-3 and TRBJ1-1; D perhaps matches TRBD1 (6 bases). This CDR3 has 14 residues. Trimming cost V 6 bases and J 0 bases, with 11 bases left between them. Germline lookup yields CDR1 MNHEY and CDR2 SVGEGT. DNA for the CDR3: TGTGCCAGCAGGATAGACAGGTTGAACACTGAAGCTTTCTTT. Translation gives CASRIDRLNTEAFF.

The genes are TRBV7-2 and TRBJ1-2; the D gene is possibly TRBD1 (5 bases). The CDR3 is 13 residues long. Per germline, CDR1 SGHTA and CDR2 FQGNSA. Trimming took off 10 bases at V and 8 bases at J, with 20 bases between the two ends. DNA of the CDR3: TGTGCCATAACTCCGACCCAGGGTCGGGGCTACACCTTC. Amino acids: CAITPTQGRGYTF.

The genes are TRBV9 and TRBJ2-3, with D perhaps TRBD1 or TRBD2 (5 bases each). Germline V CDR1 and CDR2: SGDLS, YYNGEE. CDR3 length: 15 amino acids. V was pared by 3 bases and J by 0 bases, with 11 bases between. CDR3: CASSETGTSTDTQYF. DNA of the CDR3: TGTGCCAGCAGCGAAACCGGGACGAGCACAGATACGCAGTATTTT.

The chain employs TRBV11-2 and TRBJ1-2; TRBD1 might be the D (5 bases). Per the germline V gene, CDR1 is SGHAT and CDR2 is FQNNGV. Trimming cost V 5 bases and J 4 bases, with 14 bases left between them. The CDR3 has 14 residues. The CDR3 reads CASSRGGVGYGYTF. For the CDR3, the DNA is TGTGCCAGCAGCCGCGGGGGGGTCGGCTATGGCTACACCTTC.

The genes are TRBV6-2 or TRBV6-3 and TRBJ1-5; a possible D gene is TRBD1 (5 bases). The V end lost 6 bases, the J end lost 11 bases, and 11 bases lay between the germline ends. Germline values: CDR1 MNHEY, CDR2 SVGEGT. The CDR3 sequence is 11 residues long. This chain's CDR3 is CASSSYRSQHF. The CDR3 region has the DNA TGTGCCAGCAGCTCTTACAGGTCCCAGCATTTT.

The V and J genes are TRBV5-1 and TRBJ1-6; tentative D call: TRBD1 (5 bases). The germline CDR1 and CDR2 sequences are SGHRS and YFSETQ. V lost 0 bases and J 7 bases, leaving 17 bases between the germline ends. The CDR3 is 17 residues long. The CDR3 DNA reads as TGCGCCAGCAGCTTGGAATGGGCGGGGCTACGAAATTCACCCCTCCACTTT. This gives the protein CASSLEWAGLRNSPLHF.

This clonotype has a handful of counts. This rearrangement joins TRBV6-5 to TRBJ2-3; TRBD1 aligns across 10 bases. V shed 0 bases and J 4 bases; nucleotides not matched to a gene: 4. The CDR3 runs 16 residues. Germline V gene data show CDR1 as MNHEY and CDR2 as SVGAGI. The chain's CDR3 is CASSYSGTGVSDTQYF. The CDR3 bases are TGTGCCAGCAGTTACTCCGGGACAGGGGTCTCAGATACGCAGTATTTT.

This clonotype was seen only a few times. The rearrangement links TRBV7-2 to TRBJ2-4, with D perhaps TRBD1 (5 bases). Germline values: CDR1 SGHTA, CDR2 FQGNSA. This CDR3 is 16 amino acids long. V dropped 2 bases and J dropped 1 base, with 12 bases sitting between them. The CDR3 loop reads CASSLQPGQAKNIQYF. Here the CDR3 DNA reads TGTGCCAGCAGCTTACAGCCAGGGCAGGCCAAAAACATTCAGTACTTC.

In this sample, this clonotype turned up once. J is TRBJ2-5 and V is TRBV29-1, with 9 bases aligning to TRBD2. V gave up 6 bases and J gave up 2 bases; unmatched junction bases: 7. This CDR3 comprises 14 residues. Germline V gene data show CDR1 as SQVTM and CDR2 as ANQGSEA. CDR3 nucleotides: TGCAGCGTCGCGACTAGCGGCCATCAAGAGACCCAGTACTTC. This codes for CSVATSGHQETQYF.

The chain uses TRBV6-1 and TRBJ1-2; D gene uncertain. The V and J ends lost 9 bases and 2 bases respectively, with 7 bases between them. CDR1 and CDR2 from the germline V gene are MNHNS and SASEGT. This CDR3 spans 11 amino acids. The CDR3 DNA reads as TGTGCCAGTATGAAGAACTATGGCTACACCTTC. This codes for CASMKNYGYTF.